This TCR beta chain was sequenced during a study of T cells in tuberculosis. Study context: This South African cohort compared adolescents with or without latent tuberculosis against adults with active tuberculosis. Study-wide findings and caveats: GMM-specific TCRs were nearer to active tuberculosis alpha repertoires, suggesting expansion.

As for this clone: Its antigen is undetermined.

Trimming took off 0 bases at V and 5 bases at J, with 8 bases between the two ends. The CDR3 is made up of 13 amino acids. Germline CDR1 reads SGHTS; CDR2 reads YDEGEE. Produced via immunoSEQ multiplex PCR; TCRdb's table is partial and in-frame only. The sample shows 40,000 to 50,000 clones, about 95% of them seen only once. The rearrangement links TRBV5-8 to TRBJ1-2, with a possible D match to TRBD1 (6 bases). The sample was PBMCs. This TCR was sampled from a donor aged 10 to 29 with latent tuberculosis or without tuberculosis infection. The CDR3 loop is CASSLDRVYGYTF. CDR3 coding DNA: TGTGCCAGCAGCTTGGACAGGGTTTATGGCTACACCTTC. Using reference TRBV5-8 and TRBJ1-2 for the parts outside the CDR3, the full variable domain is EAGVTQSPTHLIKTRGQQATLRCSPISGHTSVYWYQQALGLGLQFLLWYDEGEERNRGNFPPRFSGRQFPNYSSELNVNALELEDSALYLCASSLDRVYGYTFGSGTRLTVV.